The rows below give T cell receptor beta chains drawn from one sample of a study of blood T cell repertoires in COVID-19. Profiled with immunoSEQ multiplex PCR; TCRdb holds only in-frame clones, not every one. Of some 130,000 clones in the sample, about 72% are singletons; the top ten hold 1.5% to 2%. Input material: peripheral blood. The receptor source for this set is a woman aged 70-85 years with acute or convalescent COVID-19. The CDR3 runs from the conserved cysteine through the conserved F or W. The D gene is left open where the match is weak. Only some rows state a clone size, as once, few, many or a class for expanded clones.

size	V	J	D	CDR3	DNA
NA	TRBV3-1/TRBV3-2	TRBJ2-5	TRBD2	CASSQDLAGGHREYF	TGTGCCAGCAGCCAAGATCTAGCGGGGGGCCATAGGGAGTACTTC
NA	TRBV10-2	TRBJ1-1	NA	CASSPAVLLEAFF	TGCGCCAGCAGCCCCGCGGTGCTACTTGAAGCTTTCTTT
few	TRBV12-3/TRBV12-4	TRBJ1-5	NA	CASTTGFQPQHF	TGTGCCAGCACCACAGGGTTTCAGCCCCAGCATTTT
NA	TRBV9	TRBJ2-3	TRBD1	CASSTTGVTADTQYF	TGTGCCAGCAGCACGACAGGGGTCACCGCAGATACGCAGTATTTT
NA	TRBV29-1	TRBJ1-2	NA	CSVVLGAGEFYGYTF	TGCAGCGTTGTTTTAGGGGCAGGGGAGTTCTATGGCTACACCTTC
NA	TRBV6-5	TRBJ1-3	NA	CASSYSRGLGNTIYF	TGTGCCAGCAGTTACTCGCGGGGTCTCGGAAACACCATATATTTT
NA	TRBV25-1	TRBJ2-7	NA	CASRLGQGGSYEQYF	TGTGCCAGCAGACTGGGACAAGGCGGCTCCTACGAGCAGTACTTC
NA	TRBV7-9	TRBJ2-1	TRBD2	CASSFQRGGPTYNEQFF	TGTGCCAGCAGCTTCCAGCGGGGGGGACCTACCTACAATGAGCAGTTCTTC
once	TRBV30	TRBJ2-5	TRBD2	CAWSGQEREAQYF	TGTGCCTGGAGTGGACAGGAGCGGGAGGCCCAGTACTTC
NA	TRBV11-2	TRBJ2-3	NA	CASSPYSRVKSTDTQYF	TGTGCCAGCAGCCCCTATTCGCGGGTGAAAAGCACAGATACGCAGTATTTT
NA	TRBV6-5	TRBJ1-1	NA	CASSYRPTVNTEAFF	TGTGCCAGCAGTTACCGACCGACAGTGAACACTGAAGCTTTCTTT
many	TRBV3-1/TRBV3-2	TRBJ1-2	NA	CASSAPGDYGYTF	TGTGCCAGCAGCGCTCCAGGGGACTATGGCTACACCTTC
NA	TRBV19	TRBJ2-5	TRBD1	CASSPGQGRGLQETQYF	TGTGCCAGTAGTCCCGGACAGGGAAGAGGTCTCCAAGAGACCCAGTACTTC
once	TRBV6-5	TRBJ2-1	TRBD2	CASSQRGTSDEQFF	TGTGCCAGCAGTCAAAGGGGGACTAGCGATGAGCAGTTCTTC
NA	TRBV10-2	TRBJ1-5	NA	CASSAGKRQPQHF	TGCGCCAGCAGTGCAGGGAAACGTCAGCCCCAGCATTTT